The TCR beta chain under discussion was sequenced for a study of T cell repertoires in cytomegalovirus infection. At the level of the study: CMV infection together with matching HLA type was indicated by public TCR beta signatures.

This CDR3 is 15 amino acids long. Germline lookup yields CDR1 ENHRY and CDR2 SYGVKD. The V end was cut by 0 bases, the J end by 3 bases, with 11 bases between. Findings and caveats of the study: Clonotypes of TCR beta that were HLA-C-restricted and CMV-specific dominated the ex vivo response. Identification of carriers of CMV plus the relevant HLA was performed using cumulative public TCR beta family frequency.

In its sample, this clonotype was seen a few times. Its specificity is not known. Each CDR3 protein is one row after TCRdb ran MiXCR on the reads. The sample lists tens of thousands of distinct CDR3 sequences; 20% were seen once. The sequencing sample was made of PBMCs, sequenced either directly or after in vitro stimulation (not recorded which). The rearrangement joins TRBV10-3 to TRBJ1-2, with D perhaps TRBD1 (6 bases). The sequence was collected from a human donor in good health (CMV status not recorded). Some clones in this sample may be carry-over from other donors' samples. CDR3 sequence reads: CAISESWAGDYGYTF. CDR3 nucleotides: TGTGCCATCAGTGAGTCGTGGGCAGGGGACTATGGCTACACCTTC.